The T cell receptor beta chain under discussion was sequenced for a study of blood T cell repertoires in COVID-19. Produced via immunoSEQ multiplex PCR; TCRdb's table is partial and in-frame only. The sample has under 200,000 clones, less than 90% seen once. This CDR3 comprises 15 residues. Per germline, CDR1 SGHTA and CDR2 FQGTGA. Trimming at V came to 5 bases and at J to 8 bases, leaving 11 bases not matched to a gene. The clonotype originates from an older woman with COVID-19, enrolled during active disease. The sample consisted of peripheral blood. V is TRBV7-3 and J is TRBJ2-1; 8 positions match TRBD2. CDR3 DNA sequence: TGTGCCAGCAGCCCTACCAGCGGGAGAAGAGATGAGCAGTTCTTC. Translating it yields CASSPTSGRRDEQFF. Based on the CDR3 plus reference TRBV7-3 and TRBJ2-1, the full variable domain is GAGVSQTPSNKVTEKGKYVELRCDPISGHTALYWYRQSLGQGPEFLIYFQGTGAADDSGLPNDRFFAVRPEGSVSTLKIQRTERGDSAVYLCASSPTSGRRDEQFFGPGTRLTVL.